This TCR beta chain was captured by sequencing in a study of cytomegalovirus exposure and HLA in healthy donors. Use of 60 Vbeta and 13 Jbeta primers characterized the PCR. Method: immunoSEQ multiplex PCR; TCRdb's copy keeps in-frame clones and lacks some. The sample carries about 100,000 clones, approximately 72% recorded once. This CDR3 has 16 residues. The germline gives CDR1 ENHRY, CDR2 SYGVKD. With V trimmed by 6 bases and J by 5 bases, 8 bases remained unmatched. Points from the study as a whole: Earlier analysis found most TCR beta V segments productive about 87% or about 30% of the time.

In this sample, this clone turned up a few times. Its antigen remains unidentified. The sample consisted of PBMCs. The origin of this receptor is a woman aged 40 to 50 in good health and CMV-seronegative. The chain has TRBV10-3 and TRBJ2-5, with 14 bases lining up with TRBD2. The CDR3 region is CAIRPGTSGSWETQYF. In DNA form, the CDR3 reads TGTGCCATCAGACCCGGGACTAGCGGGAGCTGGGAGACCCAGTACTTC.